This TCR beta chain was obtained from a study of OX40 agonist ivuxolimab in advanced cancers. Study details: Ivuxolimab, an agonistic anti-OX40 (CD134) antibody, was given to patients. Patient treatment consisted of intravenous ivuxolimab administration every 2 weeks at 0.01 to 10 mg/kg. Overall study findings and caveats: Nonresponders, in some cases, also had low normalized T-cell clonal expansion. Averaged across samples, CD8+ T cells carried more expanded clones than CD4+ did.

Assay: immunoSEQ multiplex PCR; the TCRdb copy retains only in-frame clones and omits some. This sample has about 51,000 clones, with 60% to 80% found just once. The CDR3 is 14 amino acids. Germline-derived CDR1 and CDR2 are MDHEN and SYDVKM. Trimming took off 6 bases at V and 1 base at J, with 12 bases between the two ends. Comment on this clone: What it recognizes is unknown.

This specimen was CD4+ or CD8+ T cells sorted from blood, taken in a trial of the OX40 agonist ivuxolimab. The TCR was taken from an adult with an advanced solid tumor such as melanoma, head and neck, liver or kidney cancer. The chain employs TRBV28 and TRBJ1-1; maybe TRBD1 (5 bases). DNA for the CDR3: TGTGCCAGCAGGTTTTCTGGGGGGAACACTGAAGCTTTCTTT. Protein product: CASRFSGGNTEAFF.